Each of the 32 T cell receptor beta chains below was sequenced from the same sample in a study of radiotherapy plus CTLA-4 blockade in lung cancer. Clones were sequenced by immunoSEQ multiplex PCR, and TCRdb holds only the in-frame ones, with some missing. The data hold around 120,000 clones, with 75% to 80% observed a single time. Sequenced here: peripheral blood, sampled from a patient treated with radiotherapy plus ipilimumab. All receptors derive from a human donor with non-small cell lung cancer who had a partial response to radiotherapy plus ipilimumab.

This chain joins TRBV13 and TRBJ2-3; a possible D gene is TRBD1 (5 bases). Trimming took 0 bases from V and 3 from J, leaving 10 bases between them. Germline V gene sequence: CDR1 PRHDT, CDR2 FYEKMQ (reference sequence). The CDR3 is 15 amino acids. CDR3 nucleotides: TGTGCCAGCAGCTTAGGCAGGGTGGGTACAGATACGCAGTATTTT. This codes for CASSLGRVGTDTQYF.

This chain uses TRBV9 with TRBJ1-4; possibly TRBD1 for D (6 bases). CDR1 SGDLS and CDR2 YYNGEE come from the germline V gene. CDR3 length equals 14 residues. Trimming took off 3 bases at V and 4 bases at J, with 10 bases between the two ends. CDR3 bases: TGTGCCAGCAGCGCCGGACAGAATAATGAAAAACTGTTTTTT. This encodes CASSAGQNNEKLFF.

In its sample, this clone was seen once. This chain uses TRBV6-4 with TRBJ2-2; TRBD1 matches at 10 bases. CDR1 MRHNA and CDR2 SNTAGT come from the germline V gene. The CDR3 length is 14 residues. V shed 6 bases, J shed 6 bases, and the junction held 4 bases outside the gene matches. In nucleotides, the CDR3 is TGTGCCAGCAGCAAGACAGGGGGCGCCGGGGAGCTGTTTTTT. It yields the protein CASSKTGGAGELFF.

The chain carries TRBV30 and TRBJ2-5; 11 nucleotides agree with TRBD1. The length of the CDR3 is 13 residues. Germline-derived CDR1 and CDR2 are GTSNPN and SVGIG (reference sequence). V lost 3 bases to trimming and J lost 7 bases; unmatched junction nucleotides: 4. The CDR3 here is CAWRGQGARTQYF. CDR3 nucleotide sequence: TGTGCCTGGAGAGGACAGGGGGCCCGGACCCAGTACTTC.

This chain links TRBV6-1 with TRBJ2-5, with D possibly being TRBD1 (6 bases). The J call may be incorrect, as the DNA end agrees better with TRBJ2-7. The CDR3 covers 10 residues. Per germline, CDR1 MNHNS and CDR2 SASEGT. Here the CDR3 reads CATDSYEQYF. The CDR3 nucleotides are TGTGCCACGGACAGCTACGAGCAGTACTTC.

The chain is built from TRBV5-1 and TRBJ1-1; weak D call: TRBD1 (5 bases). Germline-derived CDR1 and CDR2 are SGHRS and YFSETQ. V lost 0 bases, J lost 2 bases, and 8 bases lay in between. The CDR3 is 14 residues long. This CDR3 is CASSLEGHNTEAFF. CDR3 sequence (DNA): TGCGCCAGCAGCTTGGAAGGACACAACACTGAAGCTTTCTTT.

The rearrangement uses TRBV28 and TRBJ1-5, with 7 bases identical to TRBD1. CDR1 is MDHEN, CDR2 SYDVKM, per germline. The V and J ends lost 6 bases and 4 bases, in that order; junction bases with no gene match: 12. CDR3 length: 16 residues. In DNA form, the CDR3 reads TGTGCCAGCAGCTCTGACGACAGGGCCCGAAATCAGCCCCAGCATTTT. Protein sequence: CASSSDDRARNQPQHF. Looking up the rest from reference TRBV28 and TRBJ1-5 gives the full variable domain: DVKVTQSSRYLVKRTGEKVFLECVQDMDHENMFWYRQDPGLGLRLIYFSYDVKMKEKGDIPEGYSVSREKKERFSLILESASTNQTSMYLCASSSDDRARNQPQHFGDGTRLSIL.

CDR3 sequence: CASTSQGRQPQHF. In DNA form, the CDR3 reads TGTGCCAGCACCTCGCAGGGGCGGCAGCCCCAGCATTTT. V and J are TRBV6-1 and TRBJ1-5; maybe TRBD1 (6 bases). The V gene's germline CDR1 is MNHNS and CDR2 SASEGT. The CDR3 contains 13 residues. V was trimmed by 7 bases and J by 7 bases, leaving 14 bases between them.

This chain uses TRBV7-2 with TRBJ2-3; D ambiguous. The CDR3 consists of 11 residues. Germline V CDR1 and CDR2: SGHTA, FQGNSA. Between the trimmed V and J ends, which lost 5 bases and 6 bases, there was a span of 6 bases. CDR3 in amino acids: CASSLQDTQYF. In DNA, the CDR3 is TGTGCCAGCAGCCTCCAGGATACGCAGTATTTT.

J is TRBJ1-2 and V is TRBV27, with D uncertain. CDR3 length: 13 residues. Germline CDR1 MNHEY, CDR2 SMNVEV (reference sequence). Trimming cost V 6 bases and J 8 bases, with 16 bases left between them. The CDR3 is CASRPDQLGGYTF. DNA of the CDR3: TGTGCCAGCAGGCCAGACCAACTAGGCGGCTACACCTTC.

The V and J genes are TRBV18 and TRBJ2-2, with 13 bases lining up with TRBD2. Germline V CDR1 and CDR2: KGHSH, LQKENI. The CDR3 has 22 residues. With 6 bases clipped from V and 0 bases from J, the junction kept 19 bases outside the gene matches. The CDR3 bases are TGTGCCAGCTCTCAACCATTCATAGGACTAGCGGGAGAGGCCCCGAACACCGGGGAGCTGTTTTTT. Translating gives CASSQPFIGLAGEAPNTGELFF.

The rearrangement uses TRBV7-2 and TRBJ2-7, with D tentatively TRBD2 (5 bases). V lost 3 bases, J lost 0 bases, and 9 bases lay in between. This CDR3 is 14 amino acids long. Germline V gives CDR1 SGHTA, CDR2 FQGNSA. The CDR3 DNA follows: TGTGCCAGCAGCTTCGTCGGAGGCTCCTACGAGCAGTACGTC. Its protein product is CASSFVGGSYEQYV.

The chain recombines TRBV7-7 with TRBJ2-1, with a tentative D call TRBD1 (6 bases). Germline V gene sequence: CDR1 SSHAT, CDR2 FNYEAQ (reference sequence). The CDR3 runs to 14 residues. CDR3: CATGRALNYNEQFF. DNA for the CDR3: TGTGCTACAGGGAGAGCGCTTAATTACAATGAGCAGTTCTTC. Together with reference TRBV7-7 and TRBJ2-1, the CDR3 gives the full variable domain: GAGVSQSPRYKVTKRGQDVTLRCDPISSHATLYWYQQALGQGPEFLTYFNYEAQPDKSGLPSDRFSAERPEGSISTLTIQRTEQRDSAMYRCATGRALNYNEQFFGPGTRLTVL.

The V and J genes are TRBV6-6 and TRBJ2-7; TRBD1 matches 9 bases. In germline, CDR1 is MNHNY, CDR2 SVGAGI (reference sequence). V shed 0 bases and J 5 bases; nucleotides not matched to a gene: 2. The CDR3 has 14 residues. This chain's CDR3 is CASSYSRTGDEQYF. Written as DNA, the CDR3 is TGTGCCAGCAGTTACTCTAGGACAGGGGACGAGCAGTACTTC.

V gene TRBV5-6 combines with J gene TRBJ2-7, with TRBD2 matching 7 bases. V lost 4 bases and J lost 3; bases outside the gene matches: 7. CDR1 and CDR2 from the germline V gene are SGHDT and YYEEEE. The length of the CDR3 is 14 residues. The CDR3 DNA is TGTGCCAGCAGCCAAATCGGGACTAACTACGAGCAGTACTTC. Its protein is CASSQIGTNYEQYF.

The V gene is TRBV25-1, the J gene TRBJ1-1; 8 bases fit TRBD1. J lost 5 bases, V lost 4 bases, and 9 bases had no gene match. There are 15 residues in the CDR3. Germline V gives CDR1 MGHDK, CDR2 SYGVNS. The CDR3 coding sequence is TGTGCCAGCAGTGTCGCAGGGGGCGCACTTACTGAAGCTTTCTTT. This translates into CASSVAGGALTEAFF. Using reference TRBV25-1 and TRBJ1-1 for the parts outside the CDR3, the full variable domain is EADIYQTPRYLVIGTGKKITLECSQTMGHDKMYWYQQDPGMELHLIHYSYGVNSTEKGDLSSESTVSRIRTEHFPLTLESARPSHTSQYLCASSVAGGALTEAFFGQGTRLTVV.

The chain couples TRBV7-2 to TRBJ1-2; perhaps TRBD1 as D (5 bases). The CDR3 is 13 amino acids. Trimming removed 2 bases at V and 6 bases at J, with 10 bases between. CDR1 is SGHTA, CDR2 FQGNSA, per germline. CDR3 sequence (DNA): TGTGCCAGCAGCTTATTAGGGGCTGATGGCTACACCTTC. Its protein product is CASSLLGADGYTF.

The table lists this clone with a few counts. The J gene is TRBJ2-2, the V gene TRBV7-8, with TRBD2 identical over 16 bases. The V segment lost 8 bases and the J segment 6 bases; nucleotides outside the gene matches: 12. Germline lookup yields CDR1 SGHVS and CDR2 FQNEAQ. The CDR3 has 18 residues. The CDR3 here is CASGASGTSGRAAGELFF. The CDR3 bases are TGTGCCAGCGGAGCCTCCGGGACTAGCGGGAGGGCCGCCGGGGAGCTGTTTTTT.

This chain's CDR3 is CASSSPGLNTEAFF. The CDR3 DNA is TGTGCCAGCAGTTCCCCAGGGTTAAACACTGAAGCTTTCTTT. The chain combines TRBV28 with TRBJ1-1; D possibly corresponds to TRBD1 (5 bases). The germline V gene has CDR1 MDHEN and CDR2 SYDVKM. This CDR3 is 14 amino acids long. V lost 4 bases, J lost 2 bases, and 11 bases lay in between. Complete variable domain (other parts from reference TRBV28 and TRBJ1-1): DVKVTQSSRYLVKRTGEKVFLECVQDMDHENMFWYRQDPGLGLRLIYFSYDVKMKEKGDIPEGYSVSREKKERFSLILESASTNQTSMYLCASSSPGLNTEAFFGQGTRLTVV.

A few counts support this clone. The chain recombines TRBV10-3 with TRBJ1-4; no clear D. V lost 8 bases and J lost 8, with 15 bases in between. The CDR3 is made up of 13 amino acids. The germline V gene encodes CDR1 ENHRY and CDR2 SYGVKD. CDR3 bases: TGTGCCATCGCAAGCCCCCCGCCGGAAAAACTGTTTTTT. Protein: CAIASPPPEKLFF.

CDR3 residues: CASSIFGTGSGYEQYF. The CDR3 DNA reads TGTGCCAGTAGTATTTTTGGGACAGGGTCGGGCTACGAGCAGTACTTC. V and J are TRBV19 and TRBJ2-7; 9 nucleotides align to TRBD1. CDR3 length: 16 amino acids. Germline V gene sequence: CDR1 LNHDA, CDR2 SQIVND (reference sequence). V lost 3 bases, J lost 3 bases, and 9 bases stayed unmatched.

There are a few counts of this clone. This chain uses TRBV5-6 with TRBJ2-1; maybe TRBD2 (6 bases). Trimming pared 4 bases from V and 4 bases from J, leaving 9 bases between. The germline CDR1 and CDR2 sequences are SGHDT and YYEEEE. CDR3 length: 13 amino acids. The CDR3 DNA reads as TGTGCCAGCAGCCGGGACTTTTACAATGAGCAGTTCTTC. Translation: CASSRDFYNEQFF.

This CDR3 is CSVEPGTSTDTQYF. The CDR3 coding sequence is TGCAGCGTTGAGCCCGGTACTAGCACAGATACGCAGTATTTT. The chain carries TRBV29-1 and TRBJ2-3, with D hard to call. Trimming removed 3 bases from V and 0 bases from J, with 10 bases in between. CDR1 SQVTM and CDR2 ANQGSEA come from the germline V gene. CDR3 length: 14 residues.

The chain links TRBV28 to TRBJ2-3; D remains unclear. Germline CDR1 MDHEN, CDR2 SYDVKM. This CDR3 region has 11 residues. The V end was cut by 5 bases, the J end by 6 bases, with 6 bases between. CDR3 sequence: CASSPFDTQYF. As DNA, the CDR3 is TGTGCCAGCAGTCCCTTTGATACGCAGTATTTT.

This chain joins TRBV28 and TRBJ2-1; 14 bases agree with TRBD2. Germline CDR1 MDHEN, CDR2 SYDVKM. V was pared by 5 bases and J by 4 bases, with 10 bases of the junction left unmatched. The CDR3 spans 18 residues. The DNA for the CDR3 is TGTGCCAGCAGTACCGGGACTAGCGGGAGCGGGGGGTACAATGAGCAGTTCTTC. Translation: CASSTGTSGSGGYNEQFF.

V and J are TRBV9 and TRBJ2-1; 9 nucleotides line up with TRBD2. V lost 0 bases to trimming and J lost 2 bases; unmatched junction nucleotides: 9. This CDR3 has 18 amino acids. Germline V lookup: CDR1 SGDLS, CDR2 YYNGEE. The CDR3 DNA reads TGTGCCAGCAGCGTAGCTACTGGGGCTAGCGGGACCTACAATGAGCAGTTCTTC. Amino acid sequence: CASSVATGASGTYNEQFF.

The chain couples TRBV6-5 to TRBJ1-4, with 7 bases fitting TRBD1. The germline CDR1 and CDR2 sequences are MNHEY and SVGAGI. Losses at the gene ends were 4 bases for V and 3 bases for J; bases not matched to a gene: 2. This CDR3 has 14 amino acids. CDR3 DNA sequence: TGTGCCAGCAGTTTGGGACAGCCTAATGAAAAACTGTTTTTT. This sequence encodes CASSLGQPNEKLFF.

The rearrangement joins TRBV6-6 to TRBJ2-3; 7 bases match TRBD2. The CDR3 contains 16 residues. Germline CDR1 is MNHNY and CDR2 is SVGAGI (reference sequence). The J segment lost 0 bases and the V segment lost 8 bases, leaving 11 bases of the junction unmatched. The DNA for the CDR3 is TGTGCCAGCTCCATAGAGGGGACTACTAGCACAGATACGCAGTATTTT. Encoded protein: CASSIEGTTSTDTQYF.

CDR3 sequence: CASRQQYSGNTIYF. The CDR3 nucleotides are TGTGCCAGCAGACAACAGTACTCTGGAAACACCATATATTTT. The chain combines TRBV6-6 with TRBJ1-3; D call uncertain. The CDR3 is 14 residues long. Germline lookup yields CDR1 MNHNY and CDR2 SVGAGI (reference sequence). Trimming took 6 bases from V and 0 from J, leaving 9 bases between them.

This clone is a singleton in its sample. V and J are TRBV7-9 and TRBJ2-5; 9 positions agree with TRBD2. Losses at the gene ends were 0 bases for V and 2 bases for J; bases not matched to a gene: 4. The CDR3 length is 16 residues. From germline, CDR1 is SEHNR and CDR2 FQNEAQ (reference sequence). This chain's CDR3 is CASSLASGRFQETQYF. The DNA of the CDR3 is TGTGCCAGCAGCTTAGCTAGCGGGAGATTTCAAGAGACCCAGTACTTC.

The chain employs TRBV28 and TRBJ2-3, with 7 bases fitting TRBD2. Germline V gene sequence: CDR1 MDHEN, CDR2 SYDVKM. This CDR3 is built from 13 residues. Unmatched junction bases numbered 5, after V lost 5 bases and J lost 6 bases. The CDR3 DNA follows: TGTGCCAGCAGTCCACTGGGAGGGGATACGCAGTATTTT. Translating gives CASSPLGGDTQYF.

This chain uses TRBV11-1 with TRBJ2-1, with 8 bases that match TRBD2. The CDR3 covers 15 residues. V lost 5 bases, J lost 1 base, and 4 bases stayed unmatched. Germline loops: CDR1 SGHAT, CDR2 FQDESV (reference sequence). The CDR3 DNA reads TGTGCCAGCAGCACCTTAGCGGGGTCCTACAATGAGCAGTTCTTC. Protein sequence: CASSTLAGSYNEQFF.